Shown below are 22 T cell receptor beta chains from a single sample sequenced in a study of cytomegalovirus exposure and HLA in healthy donors. 60 Vbeta and 13 Jbeta primers were used in PCR. Repertoires were generated with immunoSEQ multiplex PCR, while TCRdb's copy carries only in-frame clones and drops some. The sample lists under 200,000 clones, 82% occurring once. What was sequenced was PBMCs. The receptors originated from a man aged 50 to 60 in good health and CMV-seropositive.

This sequence joins TRBV2 and TRBJ2-3, with D tentatively TRBD2 (6 bases). The CDR3 runs 14 residues. The germline V gene encodes CDR1 SNHLY and CDR2 FYNNEI. The germline V and J ends were trimmed by 5 bases and 1 base, with 10 bases remaining between them. This CDR3 reads CASSPVAGTDTQYF. CDR3 nucleotides: TGTGCCAGCAGTCCTGTAGCGGGCACAGATACGCAGTATTTT.

The V and J genes are TRBV19 and TRBJ1-5; 9 positions agree with TRBD1. The CDR3 extends over 14 amino acids. V lost 9 bases to trimming and J lost 7 bases; unmatched junction nucleotides: 10. CDR1 is LNHDA, CDR2 SQIVND, per germline (reference sequence). The CDR3 DNA reads as TGTGCCAGCACCAGGGACAGGGAACGCCAGCCCCAGCATTTT. It is translated as CASTRDRERQPQHF.

This sequence joins TRBV7-2 and TRBJ2-3, with D perhaps TRBD2 (6 bases). V dropped 0 bases and J dropped 4 bases, with 17 bases sitting between them. The CDR3 is made up of 17 amino acids. CDR1 SGHTA and CDR2 FQGNSA come from the germline V gene. The CDR3 nucleotides read TGTGCCAGCAGCTTAGCAGGTGGGAGACTAGGGTCAGATACGCAGTATTTT. Encoded protein: CASSLAGGRLGSDTQYF.

The chain carries TRBV13 and TRBJ2-3, with 13 bases that match TRBD2. The ends lost 5 bases at V and 5 bases at J; junction bases unmatched: 7. The CDR3 totals 16 residues. Germline V CDR1 and CDR2: PRHDT, FYEKMQ (reference sequence). CDR3 residues: CASSTRTSGSGDTQYF. The CDR3 DNA follows: TGTGCCAGCAGCACCCGGACTAGCGGGAGCGGAGATACGCAGTATTTT.

The V call is TRBV14, the J call TRBJ2-7; possible D gene TRBD1, 5 bases. The CDR3 has 15 residues. Trimming removed 1 base from V and 4 bases from J, with 14 bases in between. Germline-derived CDR1 and CDR2 are SGHDN and FVKESK. CDR3 residues: CASSQVSGSSYEQYF. As DNA, the CDR3 is TGTGCCAGCAGCCAAGTCTCAGGGTCCTCTTACGAGCAGTACTTC.

This rearrangement joins TRBV6-5 to TRBJ1-2; D perhaps matches TRBD1 (5 bases). The CDR3 has 14 residues. The V gene lost 1 base and the J gene lost 4 bases, with 10 bases spanning the gap. Germline V gene data show CDR1 as MNHEY and CDR2 as SVGAGI. The CDR3 loop reads CASSYWGGTYGYTF. CDR3 sequence (DNA): TGTGCCAGCAGTTACTGGGGGGGGACCTATGGCTACACCTTC.

CDR3: CASSLTGSGNTIYF. CDR3 in DNA: TGTGCCAGCAGCTTGACAGGATCTGGAAACACCATATATTTT. The J gene is TRBJ1-3, the V gene TRBV7-2; TRBD1 might be the D (6 bases). CDR3 size: 14 residues. The germline V and J ends were trimmed by 3 bases and 1 base, with 7 bases remaining between them. In germline, CDR1 is SGHTA, CDR2 FQGNSA.

The chain employs TRBV5-1 and TRBJ2-1; perhaps TRBD1 as D (6 bases). The germline V gene encodes CDR1 SGHRS and CDR2 YFSETQ. V was trimmed by 4 bases and J by 0 bases, leaving 29 bases between them. The CDR3 spans 21 residues. CDR3 sequence reads: CASSQYTPGQLFSGSYNEQFF. CDR3 sequence (DNA): TGCGCCAGCAGCCAGTACACCCCGGGACAACTCTTCTCGGGCTCCTACAATGAGCAGTTCTTC. The complete variable domain, with remaining parts taken from reference TRBV5-1 and TRBJ2-1, reads KAGVTQTPRYLIKTRGQQVTLSCSPISGHRSVSWYQQTPGQGLQFLFEYFSETQRNKGNFPGRFSGRQFSNSRSEMNVSTLELGDSALYLCASSQYTPGQLFSGSYNEQFFGPGTRLTVL.

The CDR3 DNA sequence: TGTGCCAGCAGGGGACAGGGGAGCACTGAAGCTTTCTTT. Its translation: CASRGQGSTEAFF. This rearrangement joins TRBV28 to TRBJ1-1; the match to TRBD1 covers 10 bases. Trimming removed 6 bases from V and 4 bases from J; junction bases left unmatched: 2. Germline V gene sequence: CDR1 MDHEN, CDR2 SYDVKM. The CDR3 extends over 13 amino acids.

This clone appeared once. This chain uses TRBV19 with TRBJ1-4; D is unclear. The ends were cut back, 4 bases at V and 5 bases at J, with 14 bases in the middle. The CDR3 is made up of 15 amino acids. Germline-derived CDR1 and CDR2 are LNHDA and SQIVND (reference sequence). Here the CDR3 reads CASSTNPGSNEKLFF. CDR3 DNA: TGTGCCAGTAGTACGAACCCGGGATCGAATGAAAAACTGTTTTTT.

The chain links TRBV7-9 to TRBJ1-2; D gene unclear. V lost 2 bases and J lost 0, with 7 bases in between. CDR1 is SEHNR and CDR2 is FQNEAQ in the germline V gene (reference sequence). The CDR3 has 14 amino acids. CDR3 bases: TGTGCCAGCAGCTTAACCGGGGCTAACTATGGCTACACCTTC. Translation gives CASSLTGANYGYTF.

The CDR3 DNA reads as TGTGCCTGGAGTTCGGGGGGCACAGATACGCAGTATTTT. It is translated as CAWSSGGTDTQYF. V is TRBV30 and J is TRBJ2-3; D perhaps matches TRBD2 (6 bases). This CDR3 comprises 13 residues. With 2 bases removed from V and 1 base from J, the gap between germline ends came to 7 bases. CDR1 GTSNPN and CDR2 SVGIG come from the germline V gene (reference sequence).

This chain uses TRBV5-5 with TRBJ1-1, with D maybe TRBD1 (5 bases). Germline-derived CDR1 and CDR2 are SGHKS and YYEKEE (reference sequence). The V and J ends lost 0 bases and 3 bases respectively, with 6 bases between them. The CDR3 consists of 13 residues. CDR3 sequence: CASSLAGDTEAFF. CDR3 nucleotides: TGTGCCAGCAGCTTGGCGGGGGACACTGAAGCTTTCTTT.

The chain uses TRBV7-9 and TRBJ2-7, with 7 nucleotides matching TRBD2. The CDR3 extends over 15 amino acids. CDR1 SEHNR and CDR2 FQNEAQ come from the germline V gene (reference sequence). With 5 bases clipped from V and 7 bases from J, the junction kept 14 bases outside the gene matches. The CDR3 loop reads CASSRDLGGPGEQYF. CDR3 DNA: TGTGCCAGCAGCCGCGACTTGGGAGGGCCGGGGGAGCAGTACTTC.

By proportion, this clone is large. V usage is TRBV13 and J usage is TRBJ2-1; 11 nucleotides match TRBD2. Germline values: CDR1 PRHDT, CDR2 FYEKMQ (reference sequence). J lost 0 bases, V lost 5 bases, and 6 bases had no gene match. The CDR3 extends over 17 amino acids. The CDR3 bases are TGTGCCAGCAGCACCCGTAGCGGGGGGGACTCCTACAATGAGCAGTTCTTC. It translates to CASSTRSGGDSYNEQFF.

This rearrangement joins TRBV5-5 to TRBJ2-7, with D uncertain. The CDR3 is made up of 15 amino acids. The V end was cut by 0 bases, the J end by 1 base, with 11 bases between. CDR1 is SGHKS and CDR2 is YYEKEE in the germline V gene (reference sequence). CDR3 protein: CASSLAPVDSYEQYF. The CDR3 DNA follows: TGTGCCAGCAGCTTGGCCCCGGTAGATTCCTACGAGCAGTACTTC.

This clone was detected once. The chain joins TRBV19 to TRBJ2-5; D unresolved. Trimming stripped 6 bases from V and 2 bases from J, with 4 bases between. The length of the CDR3 is 11 residues. The germline V gene has CDR1 LNHDA and CDR2 SQIVND (reference sequence). This chain's CDR3 is CASRLQETQYF. As DNA, the CDR3 is TGTGCCAGTAGGCTACAAGAGACCCAGTACTTC. Full variable domain (remainder filled in from reference TRBV19 and TRBJ2-5): DGGITQSPKYLFRKEGQNVTLSCEQNLNHDAMYWYRQDPGQGLRLIYYSQIVNDFQKGDIAEGYSVSREKKESFPLTVTSAQKNPTAFYLCASRLQETQYFGPGTRLLVL.

The CDR3 here is CASSKCGGTEAFF. As DNA, the CDR3 is TGTGCCAGCAGCAAATGCGGGGGCACTGAAGCTTTCTTT. The rearrangement links TRBV21-1 to TRBJ1-1. TRBV21-1 is labeled a pseudogene. The CDR3 loop spans 13 amino acids.

The rearrangement links TRBV2 to TRBJ1-1; D uncertain. The CDR3 is made up of 13 amino acids. V was cut by 4 bases and J by 2 bases, with 8 bases left in between. The germline gives CDR1 SNHLY, CDR2 FYNNEI. CDR3 DNA sequence: TGTGCCAGCAGTGCGGAGACCAACACTGAAGCTTTCTTT. This sequence encodes CASSAETNTEAFF. The whole variable domain, remainder taken from reference TRBV2 and TRBJ1-1, is EPEVTQTPSHQVTQMGQEVILRCVPISNHLYFYWYRQILGQKVEFLVSFYNNEISEKSEIFDDQFSVERPDGSNFTLKIRSTKLEDSAMYFCASSAETNTEAFFGQGTRLTVV.

This clone has just one count. V usage is TRBV2 and J usage is TRBJ2-7; 8 nucleotides line up with TRBD1. This CDR3 has 15 residues. V lost 5 bases, J lost 0 bases, and 6 bases stayed unmatched. Looked up from germline, CDR1 is SNHLY and CDR2 is FYNNEI. The CDR3 bases are TGTGCCAGCAGTACGAGTCAGGGGGCCTCCTACGAGCAGTACTTC. Amino acids: CASSTSQGASYEQYF.

This chain connects TRBV5-1 to TRBJ1-1, with 8 nucleotides matching TRBD1. V lost 0 bases to trimming and J lost 4 bases; unmatched junction nucleotides: 2. The CDR3 spans 14 residues. Germline CDR1 reads SGHRS; CDR2 reads YFSETQ. The CDR3 loop reads CASSLGQGFTEAFF. The DNA for the CDR3 is TGCGCCAGCAGCTTGGGACAGGGGTTCACTGAAGCTTTCTTT.

This sequence joins TRBV7-9 and TRBJ1-2; D perhaps matches TRBD1 (5 bases). Germline V gene sequence: CDR1 SEHNR, CDR2 FQNEAQ (reference sequence). This CDR3 region has 17 residues. V was clipped by 0 bases and J by 8 bases, with 22 bases between them. CDR3 DNA sequence: TGTGCCAGCAGCTTAGCGTTTGGACACTTGATTAGGGTAGGCTACACCTTC. This gives the protein CASSLAFGHLIRVGYTF.